These T cell receptor beta chains were read from a single sample in a study of blood T cell repertoires in COVID-19. The assay was immunoSEQ multiplex PCR, and TCRdb's table has in-frame clones only and misses some. Of about 240,000 clones listed, 75% to 85% are singletons. Material: peripheral blood. These receptors were taken from a woman aged 60 to 75 with active or convalescent COVID-19. Both conserved end residues are part of each CDR3. The D gene is left open where the match is weak. Not all rows give a size; the values are once, few, many and, for expanded clones, a class.

CDR3 DNA	CDR3 protein	J gene	D gene	clone size	V gene
TGTGCCAGCTCAAACAGGGGGCCTAACTATGGCTACACCTTC	CASSNRGPNYGYTF	TRBJ1-2	TRBD1	.	TRBV18
TGTGCCATCAGTGTCTCTGGGGCTACGGAAGCTTTCTTT	CAISVSGATEAFF	TRBJ1-1	.	.	TRBV10-3
TGTGCCAGTAGGGGGACAGAACCTGGGGCTTTCTTT	CASRGTEPGAFF	TRBJ1-1	TRBD1	once	TRBV19
TGTGCCAGTAGTATCCCTGTGGGGCCTGGAAACACCATATATTTT	CASSIPVGPGNTIYF	TRBJ1-3	.	.	TRBV19
TGTGCCAGCAGCGGACAGGTTGCAGAGGGCTACACCTTC	CASSGQVAEGYTF	TRBJ1-2	TRBD1	.	TRBV2
TGTGCCAGCAGTGAGGCTAGCACAGATACGCAGTATTTT	CASSEASTDTQYF	TRBJ2-3	.	.	TRBV25-1
TGTGCCAGCAGTTTTCGAGCGGGGGGTTCCTACGAGCAGTACTTC	CASSFRAGGSYEQYF	TRBJ2-7	TRBD2	few	TRBV27
TGTGCCAGCACCTCCGTCCGGGGGAACACTGAAGCTTTCTTT	CASTSVRGNTEAFF	TRBJ1-1	.	.	TRBV6-5
TGTGCCAGCAGCTATATCGGCACTGAAGCTTTCTTT	CASSYIGTEAFF	TRBJ1-1	.	.	TRBV6-6
TGTGCCAGCAGTGTGGAGGGAGGGGGAGAAAAACTGTTTTTT	CASSVEGGGEKLFF	TRBJ1-4	.	.	TRBV2
TGTGCCAGCAGCCAGGCCGGACAGTTCTCTAACAATGAGCAGTTCTTC	CASSQAGQFSNNEQFF	TRBJ2-1	.	once	TRBV11-2
TGTCCCCAGCCTTGGGGCATGACAGATACGCAGTATTTT	CPQPWGMTDTQYF	TRBJ2-3	.	once	TRBV13
TGTGCCAGCAGTTTAGGAGGAGCGGGGGGTGACGAGCAGTACTTC	CASSLGGAGGDEQYF	TRBJ2-7	TRBD2	once	TRBV27
TGTGCCAGTACTAGCGGGGGATTCTCCTACGAGCAGTACTTC	CASTSGGFSYEQYF	TRBJ2-7	TRBD2	.	TRBV6-5
TGTGCCAGCAGCAAAGGTCGGGGGAAGTACAATGAGCAGTTCTTC	CASSKGRGKYNEQFF	TRBJ2-1	.	once	TRBV21-1
TGTGCCAGTAGTATTAGCACAGGGGGTTCCTACGAGCAGTACTTC	CASSISTGGSYEQYF	TRBJ2-7	TRBD1	.	TRBV19
TGCGCCAGCAGCTCCCTCCTCGGGGTTAACTCCTACGAGCAGTACTTC	CASSSLLGVNSYEQYF	TRBJ2-7	.	.	TRBV5-1
TGTGCCAGTAGTATATCTCAATTACCAGGGACTGAAGCTTTCTTT	CASSISQLPGTEAFF	TRBJ1-1	.	once	TRBV19
TGTGCCAGCAGCTTGAGCGGCCAAGGAGAGACCCAGTACTTC	CASSLSGQGETQYF	TRBJ2-5	.	.	TRBV5-8
TGTGCCATCAGTGACGGGAAGGGACAGCCTAACTATGGCTACACCTTC	CAISDGKGQPNYGYTF	TRBJ1-2	TRBD1	.	TRBV10-3
TGTGCCAGCAGCCTCCCGGGGCGGGGCCGAAATGAGCAGTTCTTC	CASSLPGRGRNEQFF	TRBJ2-1	.	.	TRBV3-1/TRBV3-2
TGTGCCAGCTCAGGAACAGGGGGATGGTATGGCTACACCTTC	CASSGTGGWYGYTF	TRBJ1-2	TRBD1	.	TRBV18
TGTGCCAGCAGTGCTTCCCTTACGGGCACTGAAGCTTTCTTT	CASSASLTGTEAFF	TRBJ1-1	.	.	TRBV25-1
TGTGCCAGCCTAGGGGACAGAAACTATGGCTACACCTTC	CASLGDRNYGYTF	TRBJ1-2	TRBD1	.	TRBV19
TGTGCCTGGAGGGGACATGGGAAACCAGAGAACTATGGCTACACCTTC	CAWRGHGKPENYGYTF	TRBJ1-2	.	.	TRBV30
TGTGCCAGCAGCTTCCCAGGGGGCCCTACCTACGAGCAGTACTTC	CASSFPGGPTYEQYF	TRBJ2-7	TRBD1	.	TRBV5-4
TGTGCCAGCAGCTTAGGAAGCGGGGGGGCCGGGAGGACCGGGGAGCTGTTTTTT	CASSLGSGGAGRTGELFF	TRBJ2-2	TRBD2	.	TRBV7-6
TGTGCCAGTAGTGAGCCCCTTTCACCCCTCCACTTT	CASSEPLSPLHF	TRBJ1-6	.	few	TRBV19
TGTGCCAGTAGCCAGGGGGTCCCTCGACAGGGCCGGCGTCAGCCCCAGCATTTT	CASSQGVPRQGRRQPQHF	TRBJ1-5	TRBD1	few	TRBV19
TGTGCCAGCAGCCAAGATCAGGAGGTGCGCACCTCCTACGAGCAGTACTTC	CASSQDQEVRTSYEQYF	TRBJ2-7	.	.	TRBV3-1/TRBV3-2
TGTGCCAGCAGTTCCGGACAGGGCCGAAACATTCAGTACTTC	CASSSGQGRNIQYF	TRBJ2-4	TRBD1	.	TRBV28
TGTGCCTGGAGTGTGTCAGGAAAGCATGGCTACACCTTC	CAWSVSGKHGYTF	TRBJ1-2	.	.	TRBV30
TGTGCCAGCAGCTCGGCGGGGGGGGACGGCACTGAAGCTTTCTTT	CASSSAGGDGTEAFF	TRBJ1-1	.	.	TRBV7-2
TGTGCCAGCTCACCTACAGACAGGGCGTTCACACCCCTCCACTTT	CASSPTDRAFTPLHF	TRBJ1-6	TRBD1	.	TRBV18
TGTGCCAGCAGTGAATGGGCAGGGGATCAGAATGGCTACACCTTC	CASSEWAGDQNGYTF	TRBJ1-2	.	.	TRBV25-1
TGTGCCAGCAGCTCCCGGGACAAAAACTCACCCCTCCACTTT	CASSSRDKNSPLHF	TRBJ1-6	.	.	TRBV7-2
TGCGCCAGCAGCCAAGATGAGGGGGCGTGGGGCTACACCTTC	CASSQDEGAWGYTF	TRBJ1-2	TRBD1	.	TRBV4-1
TGTGCCAGCAGCTTGATGGGGCAGTTTAGGTATGGCTACACCTTC	CASSLMGQFRYGYTF	TRBJ1-2	.	few	TRBV5-6
TGTGCCATCAGTGACAATACAGGATATAACTCCTACAATGAGCAGTTCTTC	CAISDNTGYNSYNEQFF	TRBJ2-1	.	.	TRBV10-3
TGCGCCAGCAGCTCCGACGGGCAGGGGGGCACTGAAGCTTTCTTT	CASSSDGQGGTEAFF	TRBJ1-1	TRBD1	.	TRBV5-1
TGTGCCAGCAGTCCAACAGGGGTGATCGCTGAAGCTTTCTTT	CASSPTGVIAEAFF	TRBJ1-1	TRBD1	.	TRBV6-5
TGTGCCAGCACCCGACAGGGGCGTGAAGGATATGGCTACACCTTC	CASTRQGREGYGYTF	TRBJ1-2	TRBD1	.	TRBV3-1/TRBV3-2
TGTGCCAGCATGGGCCACTTACAGGGGGATCAGCCCCAGCATTTT	CASMGHLQGDQPQHF	TRBJ1-5	TRBD1	few	TRBV27
TGCAGCGCACAGGGATCTGGAAATCAGCCCCAGCATTTT	CSAQGSGNQPQHF	TRBJ1-5	.	.	TRBV29-1
TGTGCCAGCTCACTGGGACAGTTCCTCCCCTCCTACGAGCAGTACTTC	CASSLGQFLPSYEQYF	TRBJ2-7	TRBD1	.	TRBV18
TGTGCCAGCACCGAGGGACAGGGGTACACCATATATTTT	CASTEGQGYTIYF	TRBJ1-3	TRBD1	.	TRBV6-5
TGTGCCAGCAGCCGACAGGGGCCCTACAATGAGCAGTTCTTC	CASSRQGPYNEQFF	TRBJ2-1	TRBD1	.	TRBV3-1/TRBV3-2
TGTGCCAGCAGTGAAGTTCCCACCGCTTCGCGGGCTTTCTTT	CASSEVPTASRAFF	TRBJ1-1	.	.	TRBV6-1
TGTGCCAGCTCAACGACAGGTTATCAGCCCCAGCATTTT	CASSTTGYQPQHF	TRBJ1-5	.	.	TRBV18
TGTGCCACCAGCCCCGGGACAGGGCCCTACAATGAGCAGTTCTTC	CATSPGTGPYNEQFF	TRBJ2-1	TRBD1	.	TRBV15
TGTGCCAGTAGTATAGGATGGCAGCGCTCCTACGAGCAGTACTTC	CASSIGWQRSYEQYF	TRBJ2-7	.	.	TRBV19
TGTGCAAGTCGCCCCCTTTGGGTAGGTAGGGACAACGGGGAGCTGTTTTTT	CASRPLWVGRDNGELFF	TRBJ2-2	.	.	TRBV12-2
TGTGCAAGTCGCTTAGCGGGCAGGAATTATCCCTTCGGGAACACTGAAGCTTTCTTT	CASRLAGRNYPFGNTEAFF	TRBJ1-1	.	.	TRBV12-2